This T cell receptor (beta chain) was recorded in a study of long-term antiretroviral therapy in people with HIV. Study as a whole: In the earliest collections, sampling predates the 2015 immediate-ART recommendation by about a decade.

The run of the v3.0 immunoSEQ assay was at survey level. Data came from immunoSEQ multiplex PCR; TCRdb stores just in-frame clones and leaves some out. This table has roughly 15,000 clones, around three quarters appearing once. General study points: Diversity measured after ART increased yet remained under transplant donor controls. Clonotypes expanded prior to ART showed repertoire dominance at all sampled time points.

In the case of this clone: Its antigen is undetermined.

The input for sequencing was unsorted PBMCs, taken 3.1 years after starting antiretroviral therapy. The receptor's source is a man aged 35-49 years with HIV.

CDR3 sequence: CASSLPSTQETQYF. Here the CDR3 DNA reads TGTGCCAGCAGCTTACCCAGTACTCAAGAGACCCAGTACTTC. The chain combines TRBV7-9 with TRBJ2-5; D not resolved. From germline, CDR1 is SEHNR and CDR2 FQNEAQ (reference sequence). Deletions cut 2 bases from V and 2 bases from J, with 9 bases between. CDR3 length equals 14 residues.